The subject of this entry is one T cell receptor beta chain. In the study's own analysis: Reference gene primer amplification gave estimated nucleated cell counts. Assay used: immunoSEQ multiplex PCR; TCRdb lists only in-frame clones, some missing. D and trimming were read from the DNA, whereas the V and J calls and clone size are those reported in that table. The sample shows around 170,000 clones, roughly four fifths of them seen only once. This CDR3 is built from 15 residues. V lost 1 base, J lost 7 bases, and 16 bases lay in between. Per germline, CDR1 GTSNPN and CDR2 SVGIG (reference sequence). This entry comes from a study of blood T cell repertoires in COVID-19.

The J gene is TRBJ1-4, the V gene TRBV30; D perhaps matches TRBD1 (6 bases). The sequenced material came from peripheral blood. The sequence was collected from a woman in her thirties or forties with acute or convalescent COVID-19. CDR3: CAWSEARGFSEKLFF. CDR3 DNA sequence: TGTGCCTGGAGTGAGGCGAGGGGGTTTTCTGAAAAACTGTTTTTT.